This TCR beta chain was captured in a study of blood T cell repertoires in COVID-19 (dated by TCRdb to the early 2020s). In terms of the full investigation: Samples from collaborators originated in the United States, Italy and Spain and spanned both the acute and convalescent phases of COVID-19. The material from the prospective study consisted of cDNA or gDNA derived from T cells, B-cell-depleted T cells, or PBMCs. Subjects who had been exposed to COVID-19, were actively infected with it, or had recovered from it provided the deeply sampled blood TCRbeta repertoires that made up the dataset. The repertoires were released in a freely available public database meant as a resource for research on the immune response to SARS-CoV-2. Samples came from the ongoing ImmuneRACE study (first 160 participants) plus 1,254 subjects from 6 global collaborators. Sample metadata almost always included a de-identified subject ID, COVID-19 status, age in years and sex. Where available, HLA class I and class II types were taken from metadata supplied by the sample provider and were not determined by assay-based typing.

Comments on this clone: Its antigen remains undetermined. Per-base qualities were not stored, and no clone one base away is much larger.

Another Seattle source contributed samples from volunteer blood donors who had recovered from COVID-19. Each collaborating institution followed its own protocols to collect whole blood in K2EDTA tubes. For TCRbeta analysis, collaborators shipped samples in one of three forms: frozen whole blood, isolated PBMCs, or DNA extracted from either of those sample types. The full study reports these points: How much clinical and demographic metadata was included differed by source and by participant, and the metadata was provided uncurated.

The immunoSEQ Assay, a bias-controlled multiplex PCR, was used to amplify TCRbeta CDR3 regions from genomic DNA. Turning to the authors' computational methods: The number of nucleated cells in each sample was estimated from the amplification of reference gene primers within the assay. To quantify the absolute abundance of each unique TCRbeta CDR3 rearrangement, sequence reads were collapsed and filtered. For each sample, productive Simpson clonality was calculated by taking the square root of Simpson's diversity index across productive rearrangements. The clones in this table, taken by TCRdb from immuneACCESS, are in-frame only. Not every clone is retained; where verified, under half of the shortfall comes from an unresolved V gene, and the cause of the rest is unknown. V, J and clone size were drawn from that table, and D and trimming were deduced from the DNA. For this sample the table gives under 250,000 clones, of which more than 65% were detected only once. The ten largest clones capture roughly 3% of the sample.

The sequenced sample consisted of peripheral blood. The sequence was collected from a woman in her thirties who had recovered from COVID-19.

The CDR3: CASSLKRQPQHF. The sequenced DNA: TGTGCCAGCAGCTTAAAGAGGCAGCCCCAGCATTTT. This chain is built from TRBV7-8 and TRBJ1-5, with no reliable assignment of the D segment. CDR3 length: 12 amino acids, cysteine to phenylalanine. The read is trimmed to its CDR3 DNA, 36 bases read in frame from base 1. At the junction V is shortened by 2 bases and J by 7 bases, with 6 bases in between. For CDR1 and CDR2, the germline V gene lists SGHVS and FQNEAQ.